Described below is a single T cell receptor beta chain sequence and its context. What it recognizes is unknown. The source of the sample is a study of cytomegalovirus exposure and HLA in healthy donors. Study as a whole: Later analysis reported that the approximately 110 validation repertoires shared the platform of the 650 to 700 first-cohort repertoires. Study results and caveats: It was reportedly the case that the classifier diagnosed cytomegalovirus status with high specificity and sensitivity. Many donors shared some public TCRs, even though most TCR sequences were rare. Subsequent analysis of the 110 or so validation repertoires found a tendency for first-cohort TCR clusters to co-occur.

V was clipped by 7 bases and J by 5 bases; unmatched bases: 8. Germline CDR1 MNHEY, CDR2 SMNVEV (reference sequence). The CDR3 is 14 amino acids. The protocol was immunoSEQ multiplex PCR, while the TCRdb copy is restricted to in-frame clones and leaves out a portion. Of roughly 150,000 clones listed, just under 90% are singletons. The source material was PBMCs. The gene calls are TRBV27 and TRBJ2-3; the match to TRBD2 covers 8 bases. This TCR derives from a man between 18 and 35 years old in good health and CMV-seropositive. The CDR3, as DNA: TGTGCCAGCAAGAAGCGGGAGACCGGAGATACGCAGTATTTT. It codes for CASKKRETGDTQYF.